This record covers a single TCR beta chain. Its antigen is still unknown. This specimen comes from a study of shared clonotypes between healthy human individuals. As for the study in general: Each donor's CD4 naive and CD4 memory cells filled three plates apiece, CD8 naive two, and CD8 memory one.

Deep-level running was used for the assay. Method: immunoSEQ multiplex PCR; TCRdb's copy keeps in-frame clones and lacks some. This sample has roughly 2,500,000 clones; approximately 94% occur once, and the top ten carry more than 0.35%. Study-wide results and caveats: For naive CD4 cells, roughly 5% of clonotypes were shared across a few donors.

Sequences were obtained from naive CD4+ T cells from PBMCs. Subset here: CD45RA+ positively selected. The sequence was collected from a man younger than 35 in good health. Some clones in this sample may be carry-over from other donors' samples.

CDR3 region: CASSPGSREKLFF. The CDR3, as DNA: TGTGCCAGCAGTCCCGGGTCTCGGGAAAAACTGTTTTTT. The gene calls are TRBV28 and TRBJ1-4; D is uncertain. The CDR3 consists of 13 residues. Germline V gene sequence: CDR1 MDHEN, CDR2 SYDVKM. The ends were cut back, 5 bases at V and 8 bases at J, with 12 bases in the middle.